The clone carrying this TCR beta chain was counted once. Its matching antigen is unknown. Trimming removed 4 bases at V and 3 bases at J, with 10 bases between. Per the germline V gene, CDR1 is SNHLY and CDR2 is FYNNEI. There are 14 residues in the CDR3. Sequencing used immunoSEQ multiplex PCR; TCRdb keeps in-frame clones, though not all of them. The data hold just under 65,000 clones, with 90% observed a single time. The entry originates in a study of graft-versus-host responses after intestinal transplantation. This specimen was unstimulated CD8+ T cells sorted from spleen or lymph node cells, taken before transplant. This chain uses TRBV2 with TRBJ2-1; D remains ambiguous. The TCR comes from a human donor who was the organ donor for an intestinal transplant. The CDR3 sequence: CASSGLVLYNEQFF. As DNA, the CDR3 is TGTGCCAGCAGTGGACTCGTACTCTACAATGAGCAGTTCTTC.